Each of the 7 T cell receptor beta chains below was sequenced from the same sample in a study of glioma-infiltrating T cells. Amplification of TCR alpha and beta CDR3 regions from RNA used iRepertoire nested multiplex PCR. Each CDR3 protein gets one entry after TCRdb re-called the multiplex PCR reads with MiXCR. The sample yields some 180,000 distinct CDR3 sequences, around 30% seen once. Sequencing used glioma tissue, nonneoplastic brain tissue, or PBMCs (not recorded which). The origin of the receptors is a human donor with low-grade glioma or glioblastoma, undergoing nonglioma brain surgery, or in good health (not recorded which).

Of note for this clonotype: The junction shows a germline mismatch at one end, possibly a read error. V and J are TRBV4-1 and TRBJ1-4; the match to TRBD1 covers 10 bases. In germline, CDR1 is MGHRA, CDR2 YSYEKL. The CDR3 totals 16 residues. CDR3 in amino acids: CANSQSRGTGDEKLFF. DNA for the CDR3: TGCGCCAACAGCCAATCTAGGGGGACAGGGGATGAAAAACTGTTTTTT.

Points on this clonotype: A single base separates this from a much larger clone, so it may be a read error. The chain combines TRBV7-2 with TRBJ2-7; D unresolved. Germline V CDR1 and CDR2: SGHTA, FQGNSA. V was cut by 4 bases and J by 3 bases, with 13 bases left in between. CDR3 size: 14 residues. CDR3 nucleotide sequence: TGTGCCAGCAGCTGCGCGGTCAACCTCTACGAGCAGTACTTC. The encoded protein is CASSCAVNLYEQYF.

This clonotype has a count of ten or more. The CDR3 nucleotides are TGTGCCAGCAGTGAAGGAGAAGAGATACTCTACGAGCAGTACTTC. This gives the protein CASSEGEEILYEQYF. V usage is TRBV25-1 and J usage is TRBJ2-7, with D uncertain. Trimming left V 2 bases short and J 3 bases short, with 14 bases between. CDR1 is MGHDK, CDR2 SYGVNS, per germline. The CDR3 extends over 15 amino acids.

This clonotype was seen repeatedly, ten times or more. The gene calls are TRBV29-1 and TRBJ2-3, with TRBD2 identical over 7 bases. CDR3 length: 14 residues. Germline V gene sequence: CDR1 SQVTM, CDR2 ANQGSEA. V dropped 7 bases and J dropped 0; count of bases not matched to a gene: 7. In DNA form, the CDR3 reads TGCAGCGCCGGGACTACCCCTAGCACAGATACGCAGTATTTT. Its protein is CSAGTTPSTDTQYF.

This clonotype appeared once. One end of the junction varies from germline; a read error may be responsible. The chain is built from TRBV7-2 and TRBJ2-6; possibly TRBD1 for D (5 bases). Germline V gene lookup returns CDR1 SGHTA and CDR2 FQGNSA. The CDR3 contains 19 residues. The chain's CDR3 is CASSQEQVLPFSGANVLTF. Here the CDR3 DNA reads TGCGCCAGCAGCCAAGAACAGGTGCTACCTTTCTCTGGGGCCAACGTCCTGACTTTC.

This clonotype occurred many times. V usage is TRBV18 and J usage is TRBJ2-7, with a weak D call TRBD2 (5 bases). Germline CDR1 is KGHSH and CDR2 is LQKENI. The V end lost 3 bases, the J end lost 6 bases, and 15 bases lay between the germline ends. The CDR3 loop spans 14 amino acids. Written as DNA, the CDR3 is TGTGCCAGCTCACCCGAGGGCGGACTGAGCGAGCAGTACTTC. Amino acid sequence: CASSPEGGLSEQYF.

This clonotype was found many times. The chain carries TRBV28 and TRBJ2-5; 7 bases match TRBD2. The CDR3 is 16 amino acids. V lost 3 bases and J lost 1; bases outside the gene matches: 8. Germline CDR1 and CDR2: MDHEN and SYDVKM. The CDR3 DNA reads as TGTGCCAGCAGTTTTGGGTTGAGACTAGCCCAAGAGACCCAGTACTTC. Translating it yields CASSFGLRLAQETQYF.